This record concerns one TCR beta chain sequence. Its target is not known. Semi-nested PCR with Nested Universal Primer A followed constant-region reverse priming of full-length variable regions. TCRdb processed the 5' RACE reads anew with MiXCR; each CDR3 protein has one entry. The sample lists about 6,400 distinct CDR3 sequences; roughly three fifths were seen once. The CDR3 extends over 17 amino acids. Germline CDR1 and CDR2: DFQATT and SNEGSKA (reference sequence). Trimming cost V 0 bases and J 5 bases, with 23 bases left between them. Study findings and constraints: The larger-cohort validation was restricted to a single TCR beta V-J rearrangement rather than whole repertoires.

The sequencing sample was made of tumor-infiltrating memory CD4+ T cells sorted from the breast tumor. Sample subset: memory CD4+ T cells, CD4+CD45RO+CD25-. The clonotype was recovered from a female donor with breast cancer. The chain is built from TRBV20-1 and TRBJ2-7; a weak D match, TRBD2 (6 bases). In DNA, the CDR3 is TGCAGTGCTAGAGATCTGGCAGGCGGACGGGAGACTCACGAGCAGTACTTC. It translates to CSARDLAGGRETHEQYF.